The subject of this entry is one T cell receptor (beta chain). This sample is part of a study of blood T cell repertoires in COVID-19. Study-wide background: In each case, the material was cDNA or gDNA derived from T cells, B-cell-depleted T cells, or PBMCs.

In the study's own analysis: Estimates of nucleated cell counts were drawn from the amplification of reference gene primers. Only in-frame clones appear in the TCRdb table, and some are missing; sequencing was by immunoSEQ multiplex PCR. V and J calls and clone size are those listed in that table; D and trimming were worked out from the DNA. The sample yields 55,000 to 70,000 clones, approximately 92% seen once. The sequence was collected from a human donor in a cohort sampled during active COVID-19. The sequenced sample was peripheral blood.

The CDR3 reads CASSKGTGNQPQHF. The CDR3 DNA reads TGCGCCAGCAGCAAAGGGACAGGCAATCAGCCCCAGCATTTT. The V and J genes are TRBV5-1 and TRBJ1-5; 7 bases are a match to TRBD1. Germline CDR1 is SGHRS and CDR2 is YFSETQ. This CDR3 spans 14 amino acids. The V segment lost 4 bases and the J segment 2 bases; nucleotides outside the gene matches: 3. Using reference TRBV5-1 and TRBJ1-5 for the parts outside the CDR3, the full variable domain is KAGVTQTPRYLIKTRGQQVTLSCSPISGHRSVSWYQQTPGQGLQFLFEYFSETQRNKGNFPGRFSGRQFSNSRSEMNVSTLELGDSALYLCASSKGTGNQPQHFGDGTRLSIL.